This T cell receptor (beta chain) was found in a study of Graves' ophthalmopathy and Graves' hyperthyroidism. The sample holds a few counts of this clonotype. Presentation of ophthalmopathy in the donors involved moderate-to-severe activity, CAS ≥3, NOSPECS ≥4 and a duration under 3 months. Germline CDR1 SEHNR, CDR2 FQNEAQ (reference sequence). The CDR3 extends over 20 amino acids. Trimming at V came to 5 bases and at J to 6 bases, leaving 21 bases not matched to a gene. For repertoire sequencing, the TCR beta CDR3 regions were amplified from RNA transcripts. RT-PCR with HTBI primers came first, then second-round multiplex PCR. Using its own MiXCR run on the multiplex PCR reads, TCRdb lists one record per CDR3 protein. This table holds almost 750,000 distinct CDR3 sequences, 40% found once.

The TCR comes from an adult man with Graves' ophthalmopathy. The source material was peripheral blood. The chain combines TRBV7-9 with TRBJ2-7, with 14 bases identical to TRBD2. This CDR3 is CASSPNGPGTSGRWASEQYF. The CDR3, as DNA: TGTGCCAGCAGCCCGAATGGCCCCGGGACTAGCGGGAGATGGGCCTCCGAGCAGTACTTC.